This TCR beta chain was profiled in a study of graft-versus-host responses after intestinal transplantation. Overall study results and limits: Early post-transplant HvG declines tracked with peak circulating GvH clone levels.

V lost 7 bases to trimming and J lost 4 bases; unmatched junction nucleotides: 8. There are 14 residues in the CDR3. From germline, CDR1 is MDHEN and CDR2 SYDVKM. For this clone: No antigen is known for it.

Clones were read by immunoSEQ multiplex PCR, and TCRdb kept only the in-frame ones, dropping some. The sample gives some 110,000 clones, 90% of which show up once; about 0.18% is in the top ten. The receptor was isolated from a human donor who received an intestinal transplant. Here the sequenced sample was unstimulated CD4+ T cells sorted from spleen or lymph node cells, taken before intestinal transplant. This chain connects TRBV28 to TRBJ2-7, with 9 bases lining up with TRBD1. DNA for the CDR3: TGTGCCAGCACTCCGGGACAGGGAGTTTACGAGCAGTACTTC. Translation gives CASTPGQGVYEQYF.